The rows below give T cell receptor beta chains drawn from one sample of a study of blood T cells in healthy people across ages. Each CDR3 protein gets one entry after TCRdb re-called the 5' RACE reads with MiXCR. The data contain 650,000 to 1,000,000 distinct CDR3 sequences, under 40% of them singletons. Sequenced material: blood. The receptor source for this set is a man aged 18-30 years in good health. Each CDR3 is given with its conserved first and last residue. The D gene is left open where the match is weak. Expanded clones get a size class; other rows say once, few or many, or leave the size out.

d_gene: TRBD1; abundance: few; v_gene: TRBV14; j_gene: TRBJ1-1; CDR3nt: TGTGCCAGCAGACCACAGGGGTTCACTGAAGCTTTCTTT; CDR3aa: CASRPQGFTEAFF
d_gene: -; abundance: many; v_gene: TRBV12-3/TRBV12-4; j_gene: TRBJ2-1; CDR3nt: TGTGCCAGCCGAGGAATAGGGGACAACGAGCAGTTCTTC; CDR3aa: CASRGIGDNEQFF
d_gene: -; abundance: -; v_gene: TRBV12-3/TRBV12-4; j_gene: TRBJ2-5; CDR3nt: TGTGCCAGCACCCGGGGATCGAAGACCCAGTACTTC; CDR3aa: CASTRGSKTQYF
d_gene: -; abundance: -; v_gene: TRBV7-8; j_gene: TRBJ2-1; CDR3nt: TGTGCCAGCAGCTTCCCGGGCCCAGGCGATGAGCAGTTCTTC; CDR3aa: CASSFPGPGDEQFF
d_gene: -; abundance: once; v_gene: TRBV7-6; j_gene: TRBJ2-7; CDR3nt: TGTGCCAGCAGCTTATATGGGGGACTGGGATCCGACGAGCAGTACTTC; CDR3aa: CASSLYGGLGSDEQYF
d_gene: -; abundance: -; v_gene: TRBV18; j_gene: TRBJ1-2; CDR3nt: TGTGCCGGCTCTACCGGGACGTCTAACTATGGCTACACCTTC; CDR3aa: CAGSTGTSNYGYTF
d_gene: -; abundance: -; v_gene: TRBV20-1; j_gene: TRBJ2-3; CDR3nt: TGCAGTGTGCGACTTGGGGTCAGAGATACGCAGTATTTT; CDR3aa: CSVRLGVRDTQYF
d_gene: -; abundance: few; v_gene: TRBV7-2; j_gene: TRBJ1-4; CDR3nt: TGTGCCAGCAGCGGCAGAAACCCGATTGCAACTAATGAAAAACTGTTTTTT; CDR3aa: CASSGRNPIATNEKLFF
d_gene: -; abundance: -; v_gene: TRBV10-3; j_gene: TRBJ2-7; CDR3nt: TGTGCCATCAGTGAGAGAGGACGGAATCATGATGGCGAGCAGAACTTC; CDR3aa: CAISERGRNHDGEQNF
d_gene: TRBD1; abundance: -; v_gene: TRBV7-2; j_gene: TRBJ2-7; CDR3nt: TGTGCCAGCAGCCCTGCAACAGGGGTGACCTACGAGCAGTACTTC; CDR3aa: CASSPATGVTYEQYF
d_gene: TRBD1; abundance: -; v_gene: TRBV5-1; j_gene: TRBJ2-5; CDR3nt: TGCGCCAGCAGCTTGGCCAAATCGCGGCAGGGGGTCGCTAGGGAGCAGTACTTC; CDR3aa: CASSLAKSRQGVAREQYF
d_gene: -; abundance: few; v_gene: TRBV7-3; j_gene: TRBJ2-5; CDR3nt: TGTGCCAGCAGCCGCTCTAGTATTACGGAGACCCAGTACTTC; CDR3aa: CASSRSSITETQYF
d_gene: TRBD1; abundance: few; v_gene: TRBV7-9; j_gene: TRBJ1-2; CDR3nt: TGTGCCAGCAGCCGCCCGGGACAGGGCTTCCTATCCTATGGCTACACCTTC; CDR3aa: CASSRPGQGFLSYGYTF
d_gene: TRBD1; abundance: many; v_gene: TRBV20-1; j_gene: TRBJ2-1; CDR3nt: TGCAGTGCTAGTTCCGGGACAGGGACCTACAATGAGCAGTTCTTC; CDR3aa: CSASSGTGTYNEQFF
d_gene: TRBD1; abundance: few; v_gene: TRBV2; j_gene: TRBJ1-6; CDR3nt: TGTGCCAGCAGTGAAGCGAGACAGGGCCCTTGGAATAATAATTCACCCCTCCACTTT; CDR3aa: CASSEARQGPWNNNSPLHF
d_gene: -; abundance: many; v_gene: TRBV5-1; j_gene: TRBJ2-4; CDR3nt: TGCGCCAGCAGCGTAACGGGACTCAAAAACATTCAGTACTTC; CDR3aa: CASSVTGLKNIQYF
d_gene: TRBD1; abundance: few; v_gene: TRBV5-6; j_gene: TRBJ1-2; CDR3nt: TGTGCCAGCAGCTTGAGAGGACAGGGTCACTATGGCTACACCTTC; CDR3aa: CASSLRGQGHYGYTF
d_gene: TRBD1; abundance: few; v_gene: TRBV12-5; j_gene: TRBJ2-3; CDR3nt: TGTGCTAGTGGAAGGACAGGAGGCACAGATACGCAGTATTTT; CDR3aa: CASGRTGGTDTQYF
d_gene: TRBD1; abundance: few; v_gene: TRBV12-3/TRBV12-4; j_gene: TRBJ1-2; CDR3nt: TGTACCAGCAGACCAAGACAGGGAAACTATGGCTACACCTTC; CDR3aa: CTSRPRQGNYGYTF
d_gene: -; abundance: few; v_gene: TRBV7-9; j_gene: TRBJ2-1; CDR3nt: TGTGCCAGCAGCTTAGGGACTACCTCCTACGAGCAGTTCTTC; CDR3aa: CASSLGTTSYEQFF
d_gene: -; abundance: few; v_gene: TRBV20-1; j_gene: TRBJ2-7; CDR3nt: TGCAGTGCTAGAGGTGACACCTACGAGCAGTACTTC; CDR3aa: CSARGDTYEQYF
d_gene: -; abundance: -; v_gene: TRBV10-3; j_gene: TRBJ1-1; CDR3nt: TGTGCCATTGCGACAGGTAGCACTGAAGCTTTCTTT; CDR3aa: CAIATGSTEAFF
d_gene: TRBD1; abundance: once; v_gene: TRBV7-6; j_gene: TRBJ1-3; CDR3nt: TGTGCCAGCAGCAGTCGCCCCAGGGGGGAATCTGGAAACACCATATATTTT; CDR3aa: CASSSRPRGESGNTIYF
d_gene: -; abundance: few; v_gene: TRBV4-2; j_gene: TRBJ1-4; CDR3nt: TGTGCCAGCAGCCAAGATGAGGCGGAAAAACTGTTTTTT; CDR3aa: CASSQDEAEKLFF
d_gene: -; abundance: -; v_gene: TRBV7-2; j_gene: TRBJ2-2; CDR3nt: TGTGCCAGCAGCCCAAACCCCGTTGGGGAGAACACCGGGGAGCTGTTTTTT; CDR3aa: CASSPNPVGENTGELFF
d_gene: -; abundance: -; v_gene: TRBV5-1; j_gene: TRBJ2-5; CDR3nt: TGCGCCAGCAGCTTGATAGGGGCTAGGGAGACCCAGTACTTC; CDR3aa: CASSLIGARETQYF
d_gene: TRBD1; abundance: few; v_gene: TRBV5-1; j_gene: TRBJ2-5; CDR3nt: TGCGCCAGCAGCCCAGGGACAGGGCTAGAGACCCAGTACTTC; CDR3aa: CASSPGTGLETQYF
d_gene: -; abundance: -; v_gene: TRBV4-1; j_gene: TRBJ1-2; CDR3nt: TGCGCCAGCAGCCCACCCAGGCCCTATGGCTACACCTTC; CDR3aa: CASSPPRPYGYTF
d_gene: -; abundance: few; v_gene: TRBV7-2; j_gene: TRBJ2-5; CDR3nt: TGTGCCAGCAGCCCCGGGGAGGCCCAAGAGACCCAGTACTTC; CDR3aa: CASSPGEAQETQYF
d_gene: -; abundance: -; v_gene: TRBV11-2; j_gene: TRBJ2-2; CDR3nt: TGTACCAGCAGCCAGACAGTTCACACCGGGGAGCTGTTTTTT; CDR3aa: CTSSQTVHTGELFF
d_gene: TRBD1; abundance: -; v_gene: TRBV15; j_gene: TRBJ1-2; CDR3nt: TGTGCCACCAGCGGAGAACAGGGGCCTACTAACTATGGCTACACCTTC; CDR3aa: CATSGEQGPTNYGYTF
d_gene: -; abundance: few; v_gene: TRBV20-1; j_gene: TRBJ1-4; CDR3nt: TGCAGTGCTAGAAGCCCGGGATTTAATGAAAAACTGTTTTTT; CDR3aa: CSARSPGFNEKLFF
d_gene: -; abundance: many; v_gene: TRBV7-8; j_gene: TRBJ2-1; CDR3nt: TGTGCCAGCAGCTTAGGGACCTCGTTTCACAATGAGCAGTTCTTC; CDR3aa: CASSLGTSFHNEQFF
d_gene: TRBD1; abundance: -; v_gene: TRBV20-1; j_gene: TRBJ2-3; CDR3nt: TGCAGTACGTCCCCGGGACAGGGGACAGATACGCAGTGTTTT; CDR3aa: CSTSPGQGTDTQCF
d_gene: -; abundance: few; v_gene: TRBV7-2; j_gene: TRBJ2-1; CDR3nt: TGTGCCAGCAGCTTAGAGAGCAGGCGGGTCAATGAGCAGTTCTTC; CDR3aa: CASSLESRRVNEQFF
d_gene: -; abundance: many; v_gene: TRBV29-1; j_gene: TRBJ2-6; CDR3nt: TGCAGCGTTGATTTGGGCTCTGGGGCCAACGTCCTGACTTTC; CDR3aa: CSVDLGSGANVLTF
d_gene: TRBD2; abundance: -; v_gene: TRBV7-2; j_gene: TRBJ2-7; CDR3nt: TGTGCCAGCACCGCGGTGGGGGGGGGTTCCTACAATGAGCAGTACTTC; CDR3aa: CASTAVGGGSYNEQYF
d_gene: -; abundance: -; v_gene: TRBV20-1; j_gene: TRBJ2-3; CDR3nt: TGCAGTGCTTCTACTAACCCCGGGGGCAGTACGCAGTATTTT; CDR3aa: CSASTNPGGSTQYF
d_gene: -; abundance: -; v_gene: TRBV9; j_gene: TRBJ1-1; CDR3nt: TGTGCCAGCAGCACCCGACAGAGGGGAGTCGGGGACACTGAAGCTTTCTTT; CDR3aa: CASSTRQRGVGDTEAFF
d_gene: TRBD1; abundance: -; v_gene: TRBV4-1; j_gene: TRBJ1-5; CDR3nt: TGCGCCAGCAGCCGGGACAGTACTAGCAATCAGCCCCAGCATTTT; CDR3aa: CASSRDSTSNQPQHF
d_gene: -; abundance: -; v_gene: TRBV12-3/TRBV12-4; j_gene: TRBJ2-3; CDR3nt: TGTGCCAGCAGCCCCGGAGACACTAGCACAGATGTGCAGTATTTT; CDR3aa: CASSPGDTSTDVQYF
d_gene: TRBD1; abundance: -; v_gene: TRBV20-1; j_gene: TRBJ1-1; CDR3nt: TGCAGTGCTAGACACAGGGGCAGGAGTGCTGAAGCTTTCTTT; CDR3aa: CSARHRGRSAEAFF
d_gene: -; abundance: few; v_gene: TRBV7-9; j_gene: TRBJ1-4; CDR3nt: TGTGCCAGCAGCACTGGACCGGGAGGGAATGAAAAACTGTTTTTT; CDR3aa: CASSTGPGGNEKLFF
d_gene: TRBD1; abundance: -; v_gene: TRBV7-2; j_gene: TRBJ2-2; CDR3nt: TGTGCCAGCAGCGACAGGACCGGGACAGCTCACACCGGGGAGCTGTTTTTT; CDR3aa: CASSDRTGTAHTGELFF
d_gene: TRBD1; abundance: -; v_gene: TRBV4-1; j_gene: TRBJ1-6; CDR3nt: TGCGCCAGCAGCCAAGTGGGGACAGGGGAGCAGAATTCACCCCCCCACTTT; CDR3aa: CASSQVGTGEQNSPPHF